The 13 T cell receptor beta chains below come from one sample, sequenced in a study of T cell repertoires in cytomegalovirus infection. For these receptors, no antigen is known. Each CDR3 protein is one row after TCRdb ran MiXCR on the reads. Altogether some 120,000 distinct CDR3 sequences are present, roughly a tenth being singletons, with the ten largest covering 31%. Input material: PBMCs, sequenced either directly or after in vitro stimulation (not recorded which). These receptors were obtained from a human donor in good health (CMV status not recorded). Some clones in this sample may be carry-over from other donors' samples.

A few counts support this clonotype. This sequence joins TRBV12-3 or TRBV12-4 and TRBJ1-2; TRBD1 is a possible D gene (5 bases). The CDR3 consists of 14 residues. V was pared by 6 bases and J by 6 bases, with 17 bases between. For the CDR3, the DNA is TGTGCCAGCAGCCTAGCCAGGGATTGGGATGGCTACACCTTC. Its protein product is CASSLARDWDGYTF.

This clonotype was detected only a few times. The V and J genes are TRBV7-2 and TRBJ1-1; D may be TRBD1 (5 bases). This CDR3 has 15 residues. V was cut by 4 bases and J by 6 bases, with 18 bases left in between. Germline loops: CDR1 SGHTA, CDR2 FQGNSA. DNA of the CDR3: TGTGCCAGCAGCTCGCCCCGGGGGTCCGGGTCTGAAGCTTTCTTT. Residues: CASSSPRGSGSEAFF.

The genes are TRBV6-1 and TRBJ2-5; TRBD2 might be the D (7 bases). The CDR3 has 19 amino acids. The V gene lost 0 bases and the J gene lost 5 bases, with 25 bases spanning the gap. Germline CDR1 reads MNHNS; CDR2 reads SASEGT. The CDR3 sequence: CASSEAPTGGQLLWETQYF. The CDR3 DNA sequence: TGTGCCAGCAGTGAAGCCCCTACGGGGGGCCAGTTATTATGGGAGACCCAGTACTTC.

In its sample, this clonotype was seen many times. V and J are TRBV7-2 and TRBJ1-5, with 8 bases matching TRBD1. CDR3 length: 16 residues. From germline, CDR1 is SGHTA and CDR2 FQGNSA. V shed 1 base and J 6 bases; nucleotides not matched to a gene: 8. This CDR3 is CASSLVAGGEGQPQHF. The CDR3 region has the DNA TGTGCCAGCAGCTTAGTGGCAGGGGGCGAAGGTCAGCCCCAGCATTTT. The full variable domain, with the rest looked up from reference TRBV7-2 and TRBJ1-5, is GAGVSQSPSNKVTEKGKDVELRCDPISGHTALYWYRQSLGQGLEFLIYFQGNSAPDKSGLPSDRFSAERTGGSVSTLTIQRTQQEDSAVYLCASSLVAGGEGQPQHFGDGTRLSIL.

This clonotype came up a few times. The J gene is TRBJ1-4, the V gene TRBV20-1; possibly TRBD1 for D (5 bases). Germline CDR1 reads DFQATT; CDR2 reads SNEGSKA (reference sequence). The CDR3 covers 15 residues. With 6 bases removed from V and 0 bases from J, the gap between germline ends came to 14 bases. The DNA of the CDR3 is TGCAGTGCCCCATGGGGGAGAGCAACTAATGAAAAACTGTTTTTT. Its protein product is CSAPWGRATNEKLFF.

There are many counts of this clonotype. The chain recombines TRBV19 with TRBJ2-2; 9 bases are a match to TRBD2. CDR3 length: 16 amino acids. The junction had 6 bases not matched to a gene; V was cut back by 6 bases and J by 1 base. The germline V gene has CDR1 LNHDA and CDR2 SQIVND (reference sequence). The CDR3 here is CASRRLAVMNTGELFF. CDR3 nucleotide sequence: TGTGCCAGTAGACGACTAGCGGTCATGAACACCGGGGAGCTGTTTTTT.

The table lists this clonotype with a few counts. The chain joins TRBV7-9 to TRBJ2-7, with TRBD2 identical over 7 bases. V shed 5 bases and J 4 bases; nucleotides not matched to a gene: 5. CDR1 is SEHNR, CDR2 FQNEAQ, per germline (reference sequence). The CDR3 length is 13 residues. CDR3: CASSPSGLYEQYV. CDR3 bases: TGTGCCAGCAGCCCTAGCGGACTTTACGAGCAGTACGTC.

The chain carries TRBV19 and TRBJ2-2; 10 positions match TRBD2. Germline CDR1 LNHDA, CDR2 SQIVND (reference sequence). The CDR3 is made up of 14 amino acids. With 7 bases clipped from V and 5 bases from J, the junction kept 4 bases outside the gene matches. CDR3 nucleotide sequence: TGTGCCAGTATAGGACTAGCGGAAACCGGGGAGCTGTTTTTT. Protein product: CASIGLAETGELFF. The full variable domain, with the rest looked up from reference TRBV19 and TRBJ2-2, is DGGITQSPKYLFRKEGQNVTLSCEQNLNHDAMYWYRQDPGQGLRLIYYSQIVNDFQKGDIAEGYSVSREKKESFPLTVTSAQKNPTAFYLCASIGLAETGELFFGEGSRLTVL.

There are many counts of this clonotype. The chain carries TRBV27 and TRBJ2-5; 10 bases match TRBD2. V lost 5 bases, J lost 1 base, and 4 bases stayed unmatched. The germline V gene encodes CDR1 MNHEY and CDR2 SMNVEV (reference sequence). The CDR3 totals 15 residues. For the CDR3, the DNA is TGTGCCAGCAGTCCTCTAGCGGGAGCCCAAGAGACCCAGTACTTC. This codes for CASSPLAGAQETQYF.

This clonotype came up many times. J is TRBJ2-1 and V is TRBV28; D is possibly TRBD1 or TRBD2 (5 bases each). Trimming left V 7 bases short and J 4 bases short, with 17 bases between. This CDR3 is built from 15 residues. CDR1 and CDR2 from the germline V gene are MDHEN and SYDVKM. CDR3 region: CASTGYGAGYNEQFF. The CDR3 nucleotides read TGTGCCAGCACCGGATACGGGGCGGGTTACAATGAGCAGTTCTTC.

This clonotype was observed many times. CDR3 sequence (DNA): TGTGCCAGCAGTCCCCCCGGGTTGAGAAATCAGCCCCAGCATTTT. Translated, it gives CASSPPGLRNQPQHF. J is TRBJ1-5 and V is TRBV12-3 or TRBV12-4; D remains unclear. The V and J ends lost 5 bases and 4 bases respectively, with 15 bases between them. CDR3 length equals 15 residues.

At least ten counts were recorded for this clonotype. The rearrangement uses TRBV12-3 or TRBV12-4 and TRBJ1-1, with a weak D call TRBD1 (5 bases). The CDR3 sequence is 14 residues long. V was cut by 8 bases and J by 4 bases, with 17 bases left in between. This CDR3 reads CASVPRRGGTEAFF. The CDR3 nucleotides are TGTGCCAGCGTCCCAAGGCGGGGGGGCACTGAAGCTTTCTTT.

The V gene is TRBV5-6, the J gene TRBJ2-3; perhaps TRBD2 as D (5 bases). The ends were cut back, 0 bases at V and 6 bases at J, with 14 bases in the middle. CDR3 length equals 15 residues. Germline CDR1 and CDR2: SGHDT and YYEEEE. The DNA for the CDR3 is TGTGCCAGCAGCTTGGACCACAGCCGCGGGGATACGCAGTATTTT. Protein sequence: CASSLDHSRGDTQYF. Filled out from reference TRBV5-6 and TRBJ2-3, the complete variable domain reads DAGVTQSPTHLIKTRGQQVTLRCSPKSGHDTVSWYQQALGQGPQFIFQYYEEEERQRGNFPDRFSGHQFPNYSSELNVNALLLGDSALYLCASSLDHSRGDTQYFGPGTRLTVL.